This T cell receptor beta chain was identified in a study of CD4 T cells in relation to SARS-CoV-2 and coronaviruses. Study as a whole: After nine to eleven days of antigen culture, PBMC TCR beta CDR3s were sequenced.

Details on this clone: Its antigen is currently unknown.

Unexposed donor CD4+ T cells date from about 2011-2018, before the COVID-19 pandemic. Isolation of CD4+ T cells took place after less than 11 days in culture. Assay: immunoSEQ multiplex PCR; the TCRdb copy retains only in-frame clones and omits some. The profile shows about 24,000 clones, about 73% of them singletons. V lost 0 bases, J lost 7 bases, and 7 bases lay in between. The CDR3 loop spans 11 amino acids. The germline V gene encodes CDR1 GTSNPN and CDR2 SVGIG (reference sequence). This receptor was identified in a human donor in good health. Sequencing used CD4+ T cells from PBMCs, cultured in vitro. V usage is TRBV30 and J usage is TRBJ2-7; D may be TRBD1 or TRBD2 (5 bases each). The CDR3 here is CAWSVEGEQYF. CDR3 bases: TGTGCCTGGAGTGTAGAGGGGGAGCAGTACTTC.